This TCR beta chain was recorded in a study of T cells expressing NK-cell markers. The CDR3 runs to 15 residues. The germline V gene encodes CDR1 MNHEY and CDR2 SMNVEV (reference sequence). Overall study results and limits: In a handful of donors, dominant CD3+CD56+NKG2C+ clones formed 1.0-7.0% of CD8+ cells.

Comment on this clonotype: As yet, its antigen is unknown.

Following a re-call of the 5' RACE reads, TCRdb has one entry per CDR3 protein and lacks DNA. With about 150,000 distinct CDR3 sequences in the sample, the ten largest clones hold 30% to 45%. Sequenced material: blood T cells: a sorted CD56 or NKG2C T cell subset, CD4+ or CD8+ T cells, or bulk PBMC T cells (not recorded which). The sequence was collected from a woman in her forties or fifties in good health. This chain uses TRBV27 with TRBJ2-3; the D call from TCRdb, TRBD2, cannot be confirmed without DNA. CDR3 residues: CASSPSAGAANTQYF.